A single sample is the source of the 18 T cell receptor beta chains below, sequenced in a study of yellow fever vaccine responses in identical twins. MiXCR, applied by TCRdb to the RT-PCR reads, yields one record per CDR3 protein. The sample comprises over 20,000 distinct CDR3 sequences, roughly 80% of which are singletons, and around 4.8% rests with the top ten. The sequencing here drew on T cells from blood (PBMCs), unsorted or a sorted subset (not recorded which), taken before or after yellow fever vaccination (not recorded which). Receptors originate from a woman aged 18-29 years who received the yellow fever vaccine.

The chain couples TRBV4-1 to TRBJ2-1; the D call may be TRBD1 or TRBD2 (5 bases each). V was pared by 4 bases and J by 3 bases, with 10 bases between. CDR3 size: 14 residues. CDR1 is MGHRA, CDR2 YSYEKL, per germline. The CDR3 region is CASSLRDGYNEQFF. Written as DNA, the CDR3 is TGCGCCAGCAGCCTTCGGGACGGCTACAATGAGCAGTTCTTC.

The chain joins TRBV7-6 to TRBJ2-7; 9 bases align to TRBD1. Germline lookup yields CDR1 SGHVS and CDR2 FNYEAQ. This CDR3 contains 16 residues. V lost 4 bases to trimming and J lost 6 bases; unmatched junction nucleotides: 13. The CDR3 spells CASSSRPPGTGFEQYF. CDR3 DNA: TGTGCCAGCAGCTCCCGTCCCCCTGGGACAGGGTTCGAGCAGTACTTC.

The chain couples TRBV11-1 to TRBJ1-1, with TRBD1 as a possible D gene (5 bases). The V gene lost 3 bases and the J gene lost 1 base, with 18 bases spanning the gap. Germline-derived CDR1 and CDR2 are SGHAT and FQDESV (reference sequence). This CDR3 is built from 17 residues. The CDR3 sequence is CASSFTRGSRENTEAFF. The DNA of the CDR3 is TGTGCCAGCAGCTTCACCCGGGGGTCCCGAGAGAACACTGAAGCTTTCTTT. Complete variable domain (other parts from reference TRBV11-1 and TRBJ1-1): EAEVAQSPRYKITEKSQAVAFWCDPISGHATLYWYRQILGQGPELLVQFQDESVVDDSQLPKDRFSAERLKGVDSTLKIQPAELGDSAMYLCASSFTRGSRENTEAFFGQGTRLTVV.

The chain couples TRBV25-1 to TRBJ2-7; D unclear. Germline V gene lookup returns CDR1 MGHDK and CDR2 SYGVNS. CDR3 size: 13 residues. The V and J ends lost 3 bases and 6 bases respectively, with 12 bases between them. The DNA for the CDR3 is TGTGCCAGCAGTGAGGCCATTCGCAGCGAGCAGTACTTC. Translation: CASSEAIRSEQYF.

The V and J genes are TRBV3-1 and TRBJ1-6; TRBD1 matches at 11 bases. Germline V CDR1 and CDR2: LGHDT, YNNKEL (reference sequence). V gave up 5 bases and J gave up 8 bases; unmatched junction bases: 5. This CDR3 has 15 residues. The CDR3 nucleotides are TGTGCCAGCAGCGGTCGGGACAGGGGGTATTCACCCCTCCACTTT. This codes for CASSGRDRGYSPLHF.

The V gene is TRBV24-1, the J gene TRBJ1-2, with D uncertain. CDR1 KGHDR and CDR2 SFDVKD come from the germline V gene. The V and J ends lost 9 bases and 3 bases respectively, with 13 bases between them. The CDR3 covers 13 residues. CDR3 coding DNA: TGTGCCACCCGGAGCGGGGAGGACTATGGCTACACCTTC. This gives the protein CATRSGEDYGYTF.

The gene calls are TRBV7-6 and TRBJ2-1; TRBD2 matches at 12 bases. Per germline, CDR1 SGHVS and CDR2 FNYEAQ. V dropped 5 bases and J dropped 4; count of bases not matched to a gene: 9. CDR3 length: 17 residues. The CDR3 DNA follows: TGTGCCAGCAGCCACCCTAGGACTAGCGGGGAGTACAATGAGCAGTTCTTC. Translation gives CASSHPRTSGEYNEQFF.

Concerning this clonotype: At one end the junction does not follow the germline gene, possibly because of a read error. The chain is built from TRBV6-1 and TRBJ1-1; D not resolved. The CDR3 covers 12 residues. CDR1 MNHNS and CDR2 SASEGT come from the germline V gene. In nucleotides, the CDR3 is TGTGCCAGCAGTGAAGAGTACCGTTTTCAAGGGTTT. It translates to CASSEEYRFQGF.

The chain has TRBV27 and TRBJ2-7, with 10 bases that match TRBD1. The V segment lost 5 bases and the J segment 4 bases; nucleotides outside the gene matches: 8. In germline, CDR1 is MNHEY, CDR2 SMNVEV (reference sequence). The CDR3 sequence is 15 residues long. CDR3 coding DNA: TGTGCCAGCAGTCCTGACAGGGGGCTCTGGTACGAGCAGTACGTC. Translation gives CASSPDRGLWYEQYV.

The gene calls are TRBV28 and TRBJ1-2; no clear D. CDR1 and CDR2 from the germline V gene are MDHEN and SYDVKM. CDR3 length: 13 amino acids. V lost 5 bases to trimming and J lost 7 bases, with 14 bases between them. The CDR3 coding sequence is TGTGCCAGCAGTCCTCAACCCGGTGGTGGCTACACCTTC. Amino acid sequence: CASSPQPGGGYTF.

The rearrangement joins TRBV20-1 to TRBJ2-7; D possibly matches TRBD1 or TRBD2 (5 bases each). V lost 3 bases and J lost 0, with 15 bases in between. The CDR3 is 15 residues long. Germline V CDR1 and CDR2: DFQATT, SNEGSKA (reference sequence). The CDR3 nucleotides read TGCAGTGCTAGCGCCGGGACCCCCAGCTCCTACGAGCAGTACGTC. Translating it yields CSASAGTPSSYEQYV.

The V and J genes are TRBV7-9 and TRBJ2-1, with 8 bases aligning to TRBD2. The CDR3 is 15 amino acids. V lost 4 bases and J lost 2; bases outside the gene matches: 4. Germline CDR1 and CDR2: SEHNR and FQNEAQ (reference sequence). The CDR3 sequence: CASSSSGRTYNEQFF. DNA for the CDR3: TGTGCCAGCAGCTCTAGCGGGCGAACCTACAATGAGCAGTTCTTC.

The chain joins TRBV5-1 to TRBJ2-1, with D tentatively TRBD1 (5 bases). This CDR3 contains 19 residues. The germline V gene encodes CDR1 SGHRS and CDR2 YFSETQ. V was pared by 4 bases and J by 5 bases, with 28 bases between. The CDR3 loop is CASSRLGHGPGFFHNEQFF. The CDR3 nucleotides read TGCGCCAGCAGCCGTCTAGGCCACGGCCCAGGGTTTTTCCACAATGAGCAGTTCTTC.

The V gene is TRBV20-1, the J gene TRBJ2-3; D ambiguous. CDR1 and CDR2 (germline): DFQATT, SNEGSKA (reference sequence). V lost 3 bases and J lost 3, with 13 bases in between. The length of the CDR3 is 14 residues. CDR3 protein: CSASIPSLTDTQYF. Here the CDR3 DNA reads TGCAGTGCTAGCATCCCTAGTTTAACAGATACGCAGTATTTT.

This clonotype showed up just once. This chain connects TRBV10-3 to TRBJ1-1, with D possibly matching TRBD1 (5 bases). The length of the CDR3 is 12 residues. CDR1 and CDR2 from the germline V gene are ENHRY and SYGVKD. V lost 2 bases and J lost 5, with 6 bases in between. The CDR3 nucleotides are TGTGCCATCAGTGAGGACAGAACTGAAGCTTTCTTT. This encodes CAISEDRTEAFF.

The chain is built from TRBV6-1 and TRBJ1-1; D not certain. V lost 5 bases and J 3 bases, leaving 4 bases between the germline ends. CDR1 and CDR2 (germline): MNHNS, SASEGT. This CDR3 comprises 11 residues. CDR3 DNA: TGTGCCAGCAGTCGGGACACTGAAGCTTTCTTT. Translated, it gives CASSRDTEAFF.

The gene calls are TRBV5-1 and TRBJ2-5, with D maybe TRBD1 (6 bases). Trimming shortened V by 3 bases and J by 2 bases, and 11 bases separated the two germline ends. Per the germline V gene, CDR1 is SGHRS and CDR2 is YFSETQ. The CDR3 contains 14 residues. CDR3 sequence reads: CASSSGDTQETQYF. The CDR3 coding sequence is TGCGCCAGCAGCTCCGGGGACACACAAGAGACCCAGTACTTC.

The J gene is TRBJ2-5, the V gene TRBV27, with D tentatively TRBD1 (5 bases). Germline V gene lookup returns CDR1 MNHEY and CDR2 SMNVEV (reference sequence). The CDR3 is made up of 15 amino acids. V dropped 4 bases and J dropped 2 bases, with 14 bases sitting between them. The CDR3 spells CASSSVDWTQETQYF. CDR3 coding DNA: TGTGCCAGCAGTTCAGTGGATTGGACACAAGAGACCCAGTACTTC.